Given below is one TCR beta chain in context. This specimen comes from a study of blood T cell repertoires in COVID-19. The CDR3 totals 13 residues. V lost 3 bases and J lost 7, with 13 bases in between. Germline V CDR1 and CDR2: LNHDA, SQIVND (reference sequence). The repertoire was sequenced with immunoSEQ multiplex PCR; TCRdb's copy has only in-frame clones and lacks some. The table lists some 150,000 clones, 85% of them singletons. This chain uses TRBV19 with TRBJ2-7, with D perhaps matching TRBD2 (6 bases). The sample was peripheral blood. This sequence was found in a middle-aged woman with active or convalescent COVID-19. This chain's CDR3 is CASSIPGAGEQYF. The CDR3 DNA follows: TGTGCCAGTAGTATCCCCGGGGCGGGGGAGCAGTACTTC.